This T cell receptor (beta chain) was captured in a study of T cell repertoires in cytomegalovirus infection. TCRdb re-called the reads with MiXCR, one entry per CDR3 protein. Among some 940,000 distinct CDR3 sequences listed, 31% were seen once. A remark on this clonotype: Its antigen remains unidentified.

The germline V gene encodes CDR1 LGHNT and CDR2 FRNRAP. J was trimmed by 4 bases and V by 2 bases; bases with no gene match: 10. The CDR3 runs 17 residues. This rearrangement joins TRBV12-5 to TRBJ1-1, with TRBD1 matching over 10 bases. This clonotype originated in a human donor in good health (CMV status not recorded). Some clones in this sample may be carry-over from other donors' samples. The sample here was cultured CD8+ T cells from PBMCs, taken from culture after CMV antigen stimulation. The CDR3 sequence: CASGLTRGQGFSTEAFF. CDR3 DNA: TGTGCTAGTGGTTTGACAAGGGGACAGGGGTTTAGCACTGAAGCTTTCTTT.